Listed here are 26 T cell receptor beta chains from one sample, sequenced in a study of cytomegalovirus exposure and HLA in healthy donors. Here immunoSEQ multiplex PCR was the method, and the copy in TCRdb shows in-frame clones only, minus some. The repertoire consists of approximately 150,000 clones, with roughly 91% occurring once and the leading ten covering 2.5% to 4%. The sequenced sample was PBMCs. The receptors were sampled from a woman aged 18-29 years in good health and CMV-seropositive.

This chain links TRBV6-7 with TRBJ1-1; tentatively, D is TRBD1 (5 bases). TRBV6-7 is placed among ORFs of uncertain function. V was trimmed by 4 bases and J by 0 bases, leaving 12 bases between them. This CDR3 contains 15 residues. DNA for the CDR3: TGTGCCAGCAGTTGCCGGGGGTACATGAACACTGAAGCTTTCTTT. This sequence encodes CASSCRGYMNTEAFF.

V and J are TRBV5-4 and TRBJ1-1; D is perhaps TRBD1 (5 bases). Trimming removed 0 bases at V and 2 bases at J, with 14 bases between. Per the germline V gene, CDR1 is SGHNT and CDR2 is YYREEE (reference sequence). The CDR3 consists of 16 residues. The CDR3 DNA is TGTGCCAGCAGCTTGGGGCTGCGGGGGGGTAACACTGAAGCTTTCTTT. Translation: CASSLGLRGGNTEAFF.

J is TRBJ1-5 and V is TRBV28; TRBD1 might be the D (5 bases). In germline, CDR1 is MDHEN, CDR2 SYDVKM. V dropped 2 bases and J dropped 4 bases, with 15 bases sitting between them. This CDR3 has 16 residues. The DNA of the CDR3 is TGTGCCAGCAGTTTAAGAGCTGCAGGGTGGAATCAGCCCCAGCATTTT. It is translated as CASSLRAAGWNQPQHF.

In this sample, this clone turned up a few times. V gene TRBV10-3 combines with J gene TRBJ2-2; 10 bases are shared with TRBD1. V was pared by 2 bases and J by 4 bases, with 7 bases of the junction left unmatched. The CDR3 spans 17 residues. The germline gives CDR1 ENHRY, CDR2 SYGVKD. Written as DNA, the CDR3 is TGTGCCATCAGTGAGGCCGACAGGGGGCGCGGCACCGGGGAGCTGTTTTTT. This gives the protein CAISEADRGRGTGELFF.

This clone has a single count. The rearrangement joins TRBV11-3 to TRBJ2-3, with unresolved D. Germline CDR1 is SGHNT and CDR2 is YENEEA. The CDR3 totals 15 residues. V lost 2 bases and J 4 bases, leaving 13 bases between the germline ends. In nucleotides, the CDR3 is TGTGCCAGCAGCTTAAGCTTAACGTTCGCAGATACGCAGTATTTT. Translation gives CASSLSLTFADTQYF.

V usage is TRBV5-1 and J usage is TRBJ2-2; 9 bases fit TRBD1. Germline CDR1 and CDR2: SGHRS and YFSETQ. V was pared by 3 bases and J by 3 bases, with 3 bases of the junction left unmatched. The CDR3 loop spans 15 amino acids. CDR3: CASSWTGEYTGELFF. CDR3 coding DNA: TGCGCCAGCAGCTGGACAGGGGAGTACACCGGGGAGCTGTTTTTT.

The count of this clone is one. V and J are TRBV4-2 and TRBJ2-1, with 10 nucleotides matching TRBD2. The junction had 9 bases not matched to a gene; V was cut back by 3 bases and J by 7 bases. The CDR3 is 16 residues long. From germline, CDR1 is LGHNA and CDR2 YNFKEQ. The CDR3 DNA reads TGTGCCAGCAGCCATCCCGGACTAGCGGAGGGGAATGAGCAGTTCTTC. Encoded protein: CASSHPGLAEGNEQFF.

This chain links TRBV14 with TRBJ1-2; possible D gene TRBD1, 6 bases. V was pared by 1 base and J by 10 bases, with 19 bases between. The CDR3 runs 15 residues. Germline V CDR1 and CDR2: SGHDN, FVKESK. The CDR3 protein is CASSQGGTGWRDYTF. The CDR3 bases are TGTGCCAGCAGCCAAGGTGGTACAGGGTGGAGAGACTACACCTTC.

The CDR3 spells CASGLVIVGVSPSNRGQNEKLFF. CDR3 DNA sequence: TGTGCTAGTGGTTTGGTAATTGTTGGGGTTTCTCCCTCGAACAGGGGGCAAAATGAAAAACTGTTTTTT. The rearrangement links TRBV12-5 to TRBJ1-4; the match to TRBD1 covers 9 bases. The CDR3 runs to 23 residues. Germline values: CDR1 LGHNT, CDR2 FRNRAP. V lost 0 bases, J lost 5 bases, and 25 bases stayed unmatched.

The chain couples TRBV29-1 to TRBJ2-1; D not resolved. The CDR3 consists of 11 residues. Germline CDR1 reads SQVTM; CDR2 reads ANQGSEA. V lost 5 bases, J lost 9 bases, and 11 bases lay in between. CDR3 residues: CSVSRSGEQFF. The CDR3 bases are TGCAGCGTTAGCCGTTCTGGTGAGCAGTTCTTC.

V and J are TRBV10-3 and TRBJ2-3, with D maybe TRBD2 (5 bases). Germline V gene lookup returns CDR1 ENHRY and CDR2 SYGVKD. The V end lost 0 bases, the J end lost 0 bases, and 10 bases lay between the germline ends. CDR3 length: 16 amino acids. The CDR3 here is CAISESLAGSTDTQYF. The CDR3 bases are TGTGCCATCAGTGAGTCGTTGGCGGGTAGCACAGATACGCAGTATTTT.

V is TRBV9 and J is TRBJ1-5; D remains unclear. This CDR3 has 16 amino acids. With 0 bases removed from V and 2 bases from J, the gap between germline ends came to 12 bases. In germline, CDR1 is SGDLS, CDR2 YYNGEE. The CDR3 region is CASSVDPGVGNQPQHF. The CDR3 DNA reads as TGTGCCAGCAGCGTAGATCCCGGGGTGGGCAATCAGCCCCAGCATTTT.

This chain links TRBV6-1 with TRBJ2-2; the match to TRBD2 covers 11 bases. CDR1 MNHNS and CDR2 SASEGT come from the germline V gene. This CDR3 is built from 16 residues. V shed 3 bases and J 8 bases; nucleotides not matched to a gene: 8. The CDR3 nucleotides read TGTGCCAGCAGTGACGGGACTAGCGGAGCGGGAGGGGAGCTGTTTTTT. Protein: CASSDGTSGAGGELFF.

This clone was observed a single time. The chain employs TRBV7-2 and TRBJ2-1; TRBD1 agrees at 11 bases. This CDR3 spans 18 amino acids. Losses at the gene ends were 0 bases for V and 5 bases for J; bases not matched to a gene: 9. Germline V gene sequence: CDR1 SGHTA, CDR2 FQGNSA. Written as DNA, the CDR3 is TGTGCCAGCAGCTTAGCTCAAACCGGGACAGGGGGTAACAATGAGCAGTTCTTC. This encodes CASSLAQTGTGGNNEQFF.

This chain joins TRBV11-1 and TRBJ1-5, with 7 bases identical to TRBD1. Germline trimming cut 6 bases from V and 2 bases from J; bases unmatched to any gene: 7. Looked up from germline, CDR1 is SGHAT and CDR2 is FQDESV (reference sequence). This CDR3 region has 15 residues. The CDR3 reads CASSATGEGNQPQHF. The CDR3 DNA reads as TGTGCCAGCAGTGCTACAGGGGAGGGCAATCAGCCCCAGCATTTT.

The rearrangement links TRBV6-1 to TRBJ1-5; 9 bases align to TRBD1. Germline V CDR1 and CDR2: MNHNS, SASEGT. CDR3 size: 14 residues. Trimming took 1 base from V and 11 from J; bases not matched to a gene: 6. The CDR3 protein is CASSEGTGGWTQHF. The CDR3 DNA reads TGTGCCAGCAGTGAAGGTACAGGGGGCTGGACCCAGCATTTT.

The chain joins TRBV5-4 to TRBJ2-1; 15 bases align to TRBD2. Germline CDR1 is SGHNT and CDR2 is YYREEE (reference sequence). After removal of 3 bases from V and 13 bases from J, the junction contained 8 bases not matched to a gene. This CDR3 region has 15 residues. In DNA form, the CDR3 reads TGTGCCAGCAGCTCCCGGACTAGCGGGAGGGAGATTCAGTTCTTC. This gives the protein CASSSRTSGREIQFF.

The chain employs TRBV30 and TRBJ1-1; TRBD1 might be the D (5 bases). Between the trimmed V and J ends, which lost 3 bases and 5 bases, there was a span of 13 bases. The CDR3 loop spans 13 amino acids. Germline CDR1 reads GTSNPN; CDR2 reads SVGIG (reference sequence). For the CDR3, the DNA is TGTGCCTGGAGCGACCTCGGGGGTACTGAAGCTTTCTTT. Protein sequence: CAWSDLGGTEAFF.

J is TRBJ2-7 and V is TRBV2, with D perhaps TRBD2 (5 bases). Trimming removed 6 bases at V and 0 bases at J, with 15 bases between. Germline lookup yields CDR1 SNHLY and CDR2 FYNNEI. The CDR3 is 15 residues long. The CDR3 DNA reads TGTGCCAGCAGGGCAAGGACTTACGACTCCTACGAGCAGTACTTC. It yields the protein CASRARTYDSYEQYF.

This clone showed up just once. The chain is built from TRBV15 and TRBJ1-1; D is unclear. Trimming pared 0 bases from V and 5 bases from J, leaving 13 bases between. From germline, CDR1 is LNHNV and CDR2 YYDKDF (reference sequence). CDR3 length: 15 residues. CDR3 sequence: CATSRDTNSFTEAFF. The CDR3 DNA is TGTGCCACCAGCAGAGATACGAATAGCTTTACTGAAGCTTTCTTT.

The sample holds one count of this clone. The junction shows a germline mismatch at one end, possibly a read error. This rearrangement joins TRBV29-1 to TRBJ2-3, with TRBD2 matching over 8 bases. The length of the CDR3 is 14 residues. Germline-derived CDR1 and CDR2 are SQVTM and ANQGSEA. CDR3 loop: CSVQERELSDTQYF. CDR3 bases: TGCAGCGTTCAAGAGCGGGAGTTGTCAGATACGCAGTATTTT.

CDR3 DNA: TGTGCCAGCAGCCCAGCGGGGGCGCGCCAGCCCCAGCATTTT. Encoded protein: CASSPAGARQPQHF. The rearrangement links TRBV7-9 to TRBJ1-5; maybe TRBD1 (6 bases). V was trimmed by 5 bases and J by 7 bases, leaving 15 bases between them. Germline V lookup: CDR1 SEHNR, CDR2 FQNEAQ (reference sequence). The CDR3 spans 14 residues.

In DNA, the CDR3 is TGCGCCAGCAGCCCCGGGACAGGGGGCCAAGAGACCCAGTACTTC. It translates to CASSPGTGGQETQYF. This chain links TRBV5-1 with TRBJ2-5; 11 bases agree with TRBD1. Germline V gene data show CDR1 as SGHRS and CDR2 as YFSETQ. The junction had 3 bases not matched to a gene; V was cut back by 4 bases and J by 1 base. The CDR3 is made up of 15 amino acids. The variable domain in full, completed from reference TRBV5-1 and TRBJ2-5, reads KAGVTQTPRYLIKTRGQQVTLSCSPISGHRSVSWYQQTPGQGLQFLFEYFSETQRNKGNFPGRFSGRQFSNSRSEMNVSTLELGDSALYLCASSPGTGGQETQYFGPGTRLLVL.

This clone was counted a single time. The chain couples TRBV5-4 to TRBJ2-7, with a tentative D call TRBD2 (6 bases). In germline, CDR1 is SGHNT, CDR2 YYREEE (reference sequence). This CDR3 contains 14 residues. V lost 7 bases to trimming and J lost 0 bases, with 14 bases between them. The CDR3 here is CASSLALSSYEQYF. The CDR3 DNA sequence: TGTGCCAGCTCCCTAGCGCTTAGCTCCTACGAGCAGTACTTC.

V is TRBV6-5 and J is TRBJ2-3; no clear D. Trimming took 0 bases from V and 1 from J, leaving 5 bases between them. This CDR3 has 14 residues. Germline V lookup: CDR1 MNHEY, CDR2 SVGAGI. The CDR3 coding sequence is TGTGCCAGCAGTTACTCGAGTGGCACAGATACGCAGTATTTT. Its protein product is CASSYSSGTDTQYF.

The rearrangement joins TRBV7-2 to TRBJ2-7; perhaps TRBD2 as D (6 bases). CDR1 and CDR2 from the germline V gene are SGHTA and FQGNSA. The CDR3 contains 15 residues. Trimming pared 5 bases from V and 7 bases from J, leaving 21 bases between. The CDR3 here is CASSDAFSAGREQYF. In DNA, the CDR3 is TGTGCCAGCAGCGACGCCTTCAGCGCGGGGCGGGAGCAGTACTTC.